This paragraph covers one T cell receptor (beta chain) sequence. What antigen it recognizes has not been identified. The sample holds no much larger clone one base away, and base qualities are not on file. In the prospective study, participants were roughly 18 to 100 years old, resided in about two dozen geographic areas of the United States, and were enrolled through a virtual design. In the prospective study, participants were assigned to cohorts based on the clinical history participants reported in a screening survey and a study questionnaire. Each participant in the prospective study had whole blood, serum and a nasopharyngeal or oropharyngeal swab collected by mobile phlebotomists. Additional blood draws and questionnaires over an approximately two-month period could optionally be provided by prospective study participants. Blood samples from the prospective study were shipped frozen or at room temperature prior to DNA extraction.

TCRbeta CDR3 regions were amplified from genomic DNA by means of the immunoSEQ Assay, a bias-controlled multiplex PCR. In the authors' own workflow: Within the assay, amplification of reference gene primers was used to estimate how many nucleated cells each sample contained. To quantify the absolute abundance of each unique TCRbeta CDR3 rearrangement, sequence reads were collapsed and filtered. For each sample, productive Simpson clonality was calculated by taking the square root of Simpson's diversity index across productive rearrangements. TCRdb provides this immuneACCESS table in a form limited to in-frame rearrangements. Some clones are lacking; in checked studies, under half of them reflect an unresolved V gene, and why the rest are absent is not known. That table is the source of V, J and clone size, and D and trimming were worked out from the DNA. The sample table contains 230,000 or so clones; only one count was recorded for almost 90% of them. Jointly, the top ten make up around 15% of the sample.

The source of the sample is a study of blood T cell repertoires in COVID-19 (dated by TCRdb to about 2020). Looking at the study overall: Samples covering the acute and convalescent phases of COVID-19 were provided by collaborators in the United States, Italy and Spain. The repertoires were released in a freely available public database intended as a resource for research on the immune response to SARS-CoV-2. Nearly every sample came with metadata listing a de-identified subject ID, COVID-19 status, age in years and sex. The samples were drawn from the first 160 participants of the ongoing ImmuneRACE study and from 950 to 1,500 subjects provided by 6 global collaborators. Subjects who had been exposed to COVID-19, were actively infected with it, or had recovered from it provided the deeply sampled blood TCRbeta repertoires that made up the dataset. The prospective study material was composed of cDNA or gDNA derived from T cells, B-cell-depleted T cells, or PBMCs. HLA class I and class II types, where available, came from metadata supplied by the sample provider rather than from assay-based typing. Paper-wide results and their limitations: The amount of clinical and demographic metadata varied by source and participant and was provided uncurated.

The trim is 1 base for V and 0 bases for J, with a gap of 9 bases between the germline ends. From cysteine to phenylalanine, the CDR3 is 15 amino acids long. Only CDR3 DNA remains: 45 bases, in frame from the first base. Taken from the germline V gene (reference sequence), the CDR1 and CDR2 loops are LNHDA and SQIVND. The chain employs TRBV19 and TRBJ1-1, with the D gene not confidently named. Sequences were obtained from PBMCs or T cells enriched from blood (not recorded which). This TCR derives from a woman between 50 and 59 years old with acute COVID-19. At the DNA level, the sequence is TGTGCCAGTAGTATAGCCCCAGACTTGAACACTGAAGCTTTCTTT. Translation gives CASSIAPDLNTEAFF.